This T cell receptor beta chain was sequenced in a study of PD-1 blockade in classical Hodgkin lymphoma. Trimming shortened V by 0 bases and J by 4 bases, and 12 bases separated the two germline ends. The CDR3 consists of 15 residues. Germline V lookup: CDR1 LGHNA, CDR2 YNFKEQ. A word on this clone: Its antigen is undetermined.

Each patient relapsed following autologous stem cell transplantation, and prior brentuximab vedotin exposure differed. Sequenced by immunoSEQ multiplex PCR; TCRdb stores in-frame clones only, minus some. The sample has 38,000 or so clones, more than 75% seen once. Broader study findings: Exclusion was the outcome for patients who began nivolumab under 1 year after ASCT.

The J gene is TRBJ1-1, the V gene TRBV4-2, with D perhaps TRBD1 (5 bases). The receptor's source is a human donor with classical Hodgkin lymphoma. This specimen consisted of peripheral blood mononuclear cells (PBMCs), obtained at baseline. The CDR3: CASSQEGRDPTEAFF. In nucleotides, the CDR3 is TGTGCCAGCAGCCAAGAGGGCAGGGATCCCACTGAAGCTTTCTTT.